The present TCR beta chain was sequenced within a study of T cells in localized non-small cell lung cancer. Regarding the study as a whole: Across samples, adjacent lung featured a median roughly 62 of the top 100 tumor clones. Clonality of T cells reached its maximum in uninvolved adjacent lung, surpassing tumor. Elevated blood T cell density was associated with longer overall survival.

Trimming left V 11 bases short and J 2 bases short, with 15 bases between. CDR3 size: 14 residues. Germline V gene lookup returns CDR1 LNHDA and CDR2 SQIVND (reference sequence). Clones were sequenced by immunoSEQ multiplex PCR, and TCRdb holds only the in-frame ones, with some missing. This repertoire shows approximately 83,000 clones, roughly 90% found once; its top ten account for roughly 4%. In regard to this clone: The antigen is unknown.

The chain links TRBV19 to TRBJ2-2; a weak D match, TRBD1 (6 bases). The clonotype originates from a woman aged 35 to 75 with stage II squamous cell lung carcinoma. The sample here was PBMCs, taken before any cancer treatment. The CDR3 protein is CASWGRTNTGELFF. DNA for the CDR3: TGTGCCTCATGGGGGCGGACAAACACCGGGGAGCTGTTTTTT.